This passage covers 25 T cell receptor beta chains from one sample sequenced in a study of quantifying T cell responses using KT2 cells. About the study: RNA was reverse transcribed with TCR alpha and beta constant-region primers.

An oligo carrying a UMI was ligated to the cDNA 3' end. First-round PCR used 3 to 4 cycles and beta primers RC1.1 and RC1.2 covering TRBC1 and TRBC2. TCRdb re-called the UMI-ligation and nested PCR reads with MiXCR, one entry per CDR3 protein. The table has 31,000 or so distinct CDR3 sequences, around a tenth seen once; the top ten hold roughly 9.7%. Sequences were obtained from PBMCs spiked with cells of the T cell clone KT2. The receptor set was obtained from a human donor.

CDR3 coding DNA: TGCAGTGCGCCGACTAGCGGCCTAGCCAAAAACATTCAGTACTTC. Protein: CSAPTSGLAKNIQYF. The chain links TRBV20-1 to TRBJ2-4; 9 nucleotides agree with TRBD2. CDR1 and CDR2 from the germline V gene are DFQATT and SNEGSKA (reference sequence). The junction had 6 bases not matched to a gene; V was cut back by 6 bases and J by 0 bases. The CDR3 covers 15 residues.

Only a few counts were recorded for this clonotype. The chain employs TRBV19 and TRBJ1-2; no clear D. CDR3 size: 15 residues. The V gene lost 2 bases and the J gene lost 3 bases, with 13 bases spanning the gap. Germline CDR1 reads LNHDA; CDR2 reads SQIVND (reference sequence). The CDR3 DNA reads as TGTGCCAGTAGTATATTTGAAACTGCGGACTATGGCTACACCTTC. This encodes CASSIFETADYGYTF.

There are a few counts of this clonotype. The V and J genes are TRBV20-1 and TRBJ2-5; the D gene is possibly TRBD2 (7 bases). Trimming stripped 5 bases from V and 1 base from J, with 17 bases between. This CDR3 region has 15 residues. Germline lookup yields CDR1 DFQATT and CDR2 SNEGSKA (reference sequence). The CDR3 is CSAHRGASGQETQYF. Written as DNA, the CDR3 is TGCAGTGCTCACCGGGGGGCTAGCGGCCAAGAGACCCAGTACTTC.

The CDR3 is CASSLDRGFSYGYTF. As DNA, the CDR3 is TGCGCCAGCAGCTTGGATCGGGGTTTCTCTTATGGCTACACCTTC. V gene TRBV5-1 combines with J gene TRBJ1-2, with D hard to call. Germline CDR1 SGHRS, CDR2 YFSETQ. V was pared by 0 bases and J by 5 bases, with 14 bases between. The CDR3 length is 15 residues.

The genes are TRBV20-1 and TRBJ1-6; D is unclear. Trimming cost V 0 bases and J 8 bases, with 17 bases left between them. This CDR3 spans 16 amino acids. Germline assignment: CDR1 DFQATT and CDR2 SNEGSKA (reference sequence). The CDR3 DNA follows: TGCAGTGCTAGAGACCTCAGGAGTGACGGCTATTCACCCCTCCACTTT. Protein: CSARDLRSDGYSPLHF.

This clonotype was counted ten times or more. The rearrangement joins TRBV6-2 or TRBV6-3 to TRBJ1-5; D possibly corresponds to TRBD1 (6 bases). This CDR3 contains 15 residues. The V gene's germline CDR1 is MNHEY and CDR2 SVGEGT. Trimming cost V 7 bases and J 2 bases, with 15 bases left between them. This chain's CDR3 is CASNRERDGNQPQHF. CDR3 bases: TGTGCCAGCAACAGGGAGAGGGATGGCAATCAGCCCCAGCATTTT.

The chain employs TRBV5-1 and TRBJ2-3, with no clear D. V lost 0 bases and J 0 bases, leaving 11 bases between the germline ends. Germline V CDR1 and CDR2: SGHRS, YFSETQ. The CDR3 covers 16 residues. CDR3 sequence (DNA): TGCGCCAGCAGCTTGGTGTTCTCTTCTAGCACAGATACGCAGTATTTT. This codes for CASSLVFSSSTDTQYF.

This rearrangement joins TRBV27 to TRBJ2-1; no definite D call. Germline loops: CDR1 MNHEY, CDR2 SMNVEV (reference sequence). The V end lost 7 bases, the J end lost 4 bases, and 14 bases lay between the germline ends. The CDR3 is 14 residues long. CDR3: CASKVSQSYNEQFF. Written as DNA, the CDR3 is TGTGCCAGCAAGGTTAGTCAGTCGTACAATGAGCAGTTCTTC.

This clonotype was observed many times. The J gene is TRBJ1-6, the V gene TRBV2, with 7 bases aligning to TRBD1. CDR1 is SNHLY and CDR2 is FYNNEI in the germline V gene. Trimming at V came to 6 bases and at J to 6 bases, leaving 11 bases not matched to a gene. The length of the CDR3 is 16 residues. In DNA, the CDR3 is TGTGCCAGCAGAGGATACCAGGGGGTTCCTAATTCACCCCTCCACTTT. Its protein product is CASRGYQGVPNSPLHF.

This clonotype was found many times. The CDR3 loop reads CASSLRQGTDTQYF. For the CDR3, the DNA is TGTGCCAGCAGTTTAAGGCAGGGTACAGATACGCAGTATTTT. This chain joins TRBV12-3 or TRBV12-4 and TRBJ2-3, with a tentative D call TRBD1 (5 bases). V was trimmed by 2 bases and J by 3 bases, leaving 9 bases between them. This CDR3 is built from 14 residues.

A few counts support this clonotype. The chain joins TRBV27 to TRBJ2-5, with 7 bases lining up with TRBD1. The V gene end was trimmed by 6 bases and the J gene end by 3 bases; junction bases not matched to a gene: 10. Germline values: CDR1 MNHEY, CDR2 SMNVEV (reference sequence). The CDR3 contains 15 residues. The CDR3 protein is CASSLAPGTEETQYF. The CDR3 bases are TGTGCCAGCAGCCTGGCCCCTGGGACAGAAGAGACCCAGTACTTC.

This clonotype was observed many times. The gene calls are TRBV15 and TRBJ1-2; the match to TRBD1 covers 7 bases. V was pared by 3 bases and J by 2 bases, with 6 bases of the junction left unmatched. Germline V gene lookup returns CDR1 LNHNV and CDR2 YYDKDF (reference sequence). The CDR3 is made up of 15 amino acids. The CDR3 nucleotides read TGTGCCACCAGCAGGTTAAGGGACAGCAACTATGGCTACACCTTC. This encodes CATSRLRDSNYGYTF.

V is TRBV6-5 and J is TRBJ2-3; D gene ambiguous. Trimming removed 6 bases from V and 2 bases from J, with 9 bases in between. The CDR3 extends over 13 amino acids. Germline V gene sequence: CDR1 MNHEY, CDR2 SVGAGI. The CDR3 is CASSPPDTDTQYF. The DNA for the CDR3 is TGTGCCAGCAGCCCCCCCGACACAGATACGCAGTATTTT.

CDR3 bases: TGTGCCAGCAGCCAAGGGACTAGACTTCGTGAGCAGTTCTTC. Protein: CASSQGTRLREQFF. The chain carries TRBV14 and TRBJ2-1; 7 bases fit TRBD2. J lost 9 bases, V lost 1 base, and 6 bases had no gene match. The CDR3 length is 14 residues. The germline gives CDR1 SGHDN, CDR2 FVKESK.

At least ten counts were recorded for this clonotype. The chain uses TRBV11-2 and TRBJ2-5; D call uncertain. V lost 2 bases and J lost 0, with 7 bases in between. CDR1 and CDR2 from the germline V gene are SGHAT and FQNNGV. This CDR3 contains 14 residues. The CDR3 bases are TGTGCCAGCAGCTTAAGACTGTACCAAGAGACCCAGTACTTC. Protein product: CASSLRLYQETQYF.

This clonotype was detected many times. The chain links TRBV7-3 to TRBJ2-3, with 9 bases lining up with TRBD2. In germline, CDR1 is SGHTA, CDR2 FQGTGA. This CDR3 has 13 residues. CDR3 sequence reads: CACGGECTDTQYF. In nucleotides, the CDR3 is TGTGCGTGCGGGGGGGAATGCACAGATACGCAGTATTTT.

The table lists this clonotype with a few counts. The chain recombines TRBV15 with TRBJ2-7; D may be TRBD1 (6 bases). The CDR3 spans 14 residues. Germline V gives CDR1 LNHNV, CDR2 YYDKDF (reference sequence). V lost 3 bases to trimming and J lost 6 bases, with 15 bases between them. The CDR3 reads CATSRNRVSAEQYF. CDR3 DNA: TGTGCCACCAGCAGGAACAGGGTCTCGGCCGAGCAGTACTTC.

Ten or more counts support this clonotype. J is TRBJ1-2 and V is TRBV12-5; D call uncertain. The CDR3 loop spans 13 amino acids. Germline loops: CDR1 LGHNT, CDR2 FRNRAP. V lost 6 bases and J lost 6, with 14 bases in between. CDR3 residues: CASGETPGDGYTF. The CDR3 nucleotides read TGTGCTAGTGGCGAGACTCCCGGAGATGGCTACACCTTC. Filled out from reference TRBV12-5 and TRBJ1-2, the complete variable domain reads DARVTQTPRHKVTEMGQEVTMRCQPILGHNTVFWYRQTMMQGLELLAYFRNRAPLDDSGMPKDRFSAEMPDATLATLKIQPSEPRDSAVYFCASGETPGDGYTFGSGTRLTVV.

This clonotype was counted ten times or more. The chain uses TRBV7-9 and TRBJ2-1, with 10 positions matching TRBD1. This CDR3 is 13 amino acids long. J gave up 14 bases and V 5 bases, and 9 bases lay outside the gene matches. From germline, CDR1 is SEHNR and CDR2 FQNEAQ (reference sequence). The CDR3 DNA is TGTGCCAGCAGCCCCGGGACAGGGGTTCGGAAGTTCTTC. Translated, it gives CASSPGTGVRKFF.

The chain recombines TRBV9 with TRBJ2-3; D tentatively reads TRBD1 or TRBD2 (5 bases each). Looked up from germline, CDR1 is SGDLS and CDR2 is YYNGEE. This CDR3 contains 14 residues. V lost 3 bases to trimming and J lost 7 bases, with 15 bases between them. The DNA for the CDR3 is TGTGCCAGCAGCGCCCGGGACCCCCTCCATACGCAGTATTTT. Its translation is CASSARDPLHTQYF.

This chain links TRBV12-3 or TRBV12-4 with TRBJ2-1, with 7 nucleotides matching TRBD1. The CDR3 is made up of 17 amino acids. With V trimmed by 0 bases and J by 2 bases, 7 bases remained unmatched. CDR3 protein: CASSLAPGQGAYNEQFF. CDR3 sequence (DNA): TGTGCCAGCAGTTTAGCCCCTGGGCAGGGGGCCTACAATGAGCAGTTCTTC.

This rearrangement joins TRBV21-1 to TRBJ2-6; TRBD1, as called in the table, went unchecked against the DNA. TRBV21-1 is assigned pseudogene status. The CDR3 covers 18 residues. Here the CDR3 DNA reads TGTGCCAGCAGCAAATTAAAATCCCCCCGGTTTAGGGCCAACGTCCTGACTTTC. It is translated as CASSKLKSPRFRANVLTF.

This clonotype was observed at least ten times. J is TRBJ1-4 and V is TRBV4-2; no clear D. The V gene lost 4 bases and the J gene lost 10 bases, with 10 bases spanning the gap. The length of the CDR3 is 12 residues. Germline CDR1 is LGHNA and CDR2 is YNFKEQ. Here the CDR3 reads CASSPTVGKLFF. In DNA, the CDR3 is TGTGCCAGCAGCCCTACGGTGGGAAAACTGTTTTTT.

This clonotype appeared many times. This rearrangement joins TRBV18 to TRBJ2-2, with no clear D. V lost 1 base, J lost 1 base, and 10 bases lay in between. The CDR3 sequence is 16 residues long. In germline, CDR1 is KGHSH, CDR2 LQKENI. Here the CDR3 reads CASSPLVGRNTGELFF. The CDR3 DNA is TGTGCCAGCTCACCACTTGTCGGACGGAACACCGGGGAGCTGTTTTTT.

This clonotype occurred a few times. This chain connects TRBV4-2 to TRBJ2-1, with D uncertain. V lost 1 base, J lost 5 bases, and 12 bases lay in between. The CDR3 runs to 15 residues. Germline V CDR1 and CDR2: LGHNA, YNFKEQ. The CDR3 region is CASSQARAPNNEQFF. The CDR3 DNA is TGTGCCAGCAGCCAAGCGCGAGCCCCTAACAATGAGCAGTTCTTC.